This T cell receptor beta chain was obtained from a study of shared clonotypes between healthy human individuals. Study-level information: Donors were a couple of women and three men aged 18 to 49. Whole-study findings and limits: The study generally estimated greater richness for naive than memory subsets.

CDR3 length equals 15 residues. V dropped 4 bases and J dropped 7; count of bases not matched to a gene: 12. Germline V gene data show CDR1 as SGHNT and CDR2 as YYREEE (reference sequence). For this clone: The antigen is not known.

The repertoire was sequenced with immunoSEQ multiplex PCR; TCRdb's copy has only in-frame clones and lacks some. The sample records more than 1.2 million clones, 98% being singletons. Every donor, a Caucasian adult, lived in Nashville, Tennessee. V and J are TRBV5-4 and TRBJ2-7; 9 bases line up with TRBD2. Sequencing was performed on naive CD4+ T cells sorted from blood. Subset in this sample: CD45RA+ positively selected. The TCR originated in a man aged 30-40 years in good health. The CDR3 bases are TGTGCCAGCAGCCAAGTAGCGGGAGCTTTAGGGGAGCAGTACTTC. Amino acid sequence: CASSQVAGALGEQYF.